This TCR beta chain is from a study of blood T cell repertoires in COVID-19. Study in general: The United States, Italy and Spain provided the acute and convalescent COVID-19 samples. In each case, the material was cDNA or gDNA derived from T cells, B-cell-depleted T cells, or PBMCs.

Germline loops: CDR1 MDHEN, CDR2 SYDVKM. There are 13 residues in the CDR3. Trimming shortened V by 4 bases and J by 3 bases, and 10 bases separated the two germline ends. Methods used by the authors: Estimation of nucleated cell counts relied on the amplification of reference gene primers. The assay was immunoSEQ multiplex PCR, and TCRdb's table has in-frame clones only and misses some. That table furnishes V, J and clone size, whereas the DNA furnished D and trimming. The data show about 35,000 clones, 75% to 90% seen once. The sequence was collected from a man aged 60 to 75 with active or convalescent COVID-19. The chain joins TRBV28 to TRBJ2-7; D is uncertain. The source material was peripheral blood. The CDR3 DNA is TGTGCCAGCAGTTCCGGGTCGCTCTACGAGCAGTACGTC. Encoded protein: CASSSGSLYEQYV.